A single TCR beta chain is shown here with its context. Its specificity is not known. It was with 60 Vbeta and 13 Jbeta primers that the PCR ran. The method was immunoSEQ multiplex PCR; TCRdb's version includes in-frame clones alone and lacks a portion of them. The sample holds around 100,000 clones, under 80% seen once. The germline V gene encodes CDR1 SGHKS and CDR2 YYEKEE (reference sequence). CDR3 size: 12 residues. V shed 4 bases, J shed 3 bases, and the junction held 1 base outside the gene matches. The data derive from a study of cytomegalovirus exposure and HLA in healthy donors. Study-wide context: When 398 donors were genotyped, around 77% of them were found to fall in the Caucasian-associated ancestry cluster.

Findings and limits, study-wide: CMV serostatus was the sole immune exposure information available. Analysis was carried out at a later point, and it linked a missense DCLRE1C variant to TCR beta V- and J-gene trimming.

The chain combines TRBV5-5 with TRBJ2-7; 7 positions match TRBD1. The sequenced material came from PBMCs. The source is a woman between 18 and 29 years old in good health and CMV-seropositive. The CDR3 region has the DNA TGTGCCAGCAGCGGGGACAGCTACGAGCAGTACTTC. As protein: CASSGDSYEQYF. The full variable domain, in which reference TRBV5-5 and TRBJ2-7 provide the parts outside the CDR3, is DAGVTQSPTHLIKTRGQQVTLRCSPISGHKSVSWYQQVLGQGPQFIFQYYEKEERGRGNFPDRFSARQFPNYSSELNVNALLLGDSALYLCASSGDSYEQYFGPGTRLTVT.